The TCR beta chain described here comes from a study of blood T cell repertoires in COVID-19 (TCRdb year 2020). In terms of the full investigation: Samples covering the acute and convalescent phases of COVID-19 were provided by collaborators in the United States, Italy and Spain. The material from the prospective study consisted of cDNA or gDNA derived from T cells, B-cell-depleted T cells, or PBMCs. The dataset comprised deeply sampled blood TCRbeta repertoires from subjects exposed to, actively infected with, or recovered from COVID-19. A freely available public database, intended as a resource for researchers studying the immune response to SARS-CoV-2, is where the repertoires were released. The samples were drawn from the first 160 participants of the ongoing ImmuneRACE study and from 1,254 subjects provided by 6 global collaborators. The sample metadata nearly always contained a de-identified subject ID, COVID-19 status, age in years and sex. HLA class I and class II types, where available, came from metadata supplied by the sample provider rather than from assay-based typing. Broader findings and caveats from the paper: The quantity of clinical and demographic metadata differed by source and by participant and was supplied without curation.

Each collaborating institution followed its own protocols to collect whole blood in K2EDTA tubes. Collaborator samples were shipped for TCRbeta analysis as frozen whole blood, isolated PBMCs, or DNA extracted from either sample type. Counted from cysteine to phenylalanine, this CDR3 has 16 amino acids. Only the CDR3 DNA is retained, 48 bases long and in frame from the first base. V loses 5 bases at its end and J loses 3 bases; junction bases beyond the gene matches: 9. Per the germline V gene, SGHTA is the CDR1 and FQGTGA is the CDR2. TCRbeta CDR3 regions were amplified from genomic DNA by means of the immunoSEQ Assay, a bias-controlled multiplex PCR. The paper's data handling went like this. Within the assay, amplification of reference gene primers was used to estimate how many nucleated cells each sample contained. To quantify the absolute abundance of each unique TCRbeta CDR3 rearrangement, sequence reads were collapsed and filtered. For each sample, productive Simpson clonality was calculated by taking the square root of Simpson's diversity index across productive rearrangements. This is the immuneACCESS table as TCRdb keeps it, with only in-frame sequences that have V and J called. A part of the clones is gone; compared with another copy, unresolved V genes explain less than half, and the rest is unexplained. V and J calls and clone size are as listed in that table; D and trimming were resolved from the DNA. This sample gives 120,000 or so clones in total; over 55% of them show up just once. The ten biggest clones cover 2% to 2.5% of the sample.

Of note for this clone: The antigen it recognizes is unknown. No base qualities exist here, and no much larger clone lies one base off it.

Recombination connected TRBV7-3 to TRBJ2-2; the central 7 bases match TRBD2. The specimen sequenced was peripheral blood. The source is a woman in her 70s with acute or convalescent COVID-19. The CDR3 region has the sequence CASSPKGTTYTGELFF. Here is the DNA: TGTGCCAGCAGCCCAAAGGGGACTACCTACACCGGGGAGCTGTTTTTT.